These 25 T cell receptor beta chains share one sample of origin, sequenced in a study of shared clonotypes between healthy human individuals. The repertoire was sequenced with immunoSEQ multiplex PCR; TCRdb's copy has only in-frame clones and lacks some. This table has around 700,000 clones, about 80% appearing once. Sequencing used memory CD4+ T cells sorted from blood. The subset is: CD45RA-negative fraction. Receptors originate from a young woman in good health.

J is TRBJ2-1 and V is TRBV5-1; perhaps TRBD2 as D (5 bases). CDR3 length: 13 residues. Trimming cost V 5 bases and J 2 bases, with 8 bases left between them. The germline gives CDR1 SGHRS, CDR2 YFSETQ. CDR3 DNA sequence: TGCGCCAGCAGGGGAGCTACCTACAATGAGCAGTTCTTC. It encodes CASRGATYNEQFF.

This sequence joins TRBV7-3 and TRBJ2-1, with 8 bases matching TRBD2. Looked up from germline, CDR1 is SGHTA and CDR2 is FQGTGA. J was trimmed by 15 bases and V by 5 bases; bases with no gene match: 9. The CDR3 has 12 residues. The CDR3 DNA reads TGTGCCAGCAGCAACAGGACTAGCAGGTTGTTCTTC. It translates to CASSNRTSRLFF.

The J gene is TRBJ1-1, the V gene TRBV6-1, with 7 bases matching TRBD1. There are 14 residues in the CDR3. The ends lost 5 bases at V and 1 base at J; junction bases unmatched: 4. The germline gives CDR1 MNHNS, CDR2 SASEGT. The CDR3 nucleotides are TGTGCCAGCAGTCAACGACAGGGGAACACTGAAGCTTTCTTT. Residues: CASSQRQGNTEAFF.

The rearrangement uses TRBV5-8 and TRBJ2-7, with D possibly being TRBD1 (7 bases). Germline lookup yields CDR1 SGHTS and CDR2 YDEGEE. V dropped 4 bases and J dropped 3 bases, with 14 bases sitting between them. The CDR3 extends over 14 amino acids. CDR3 sequence reads: CASSRRGQNYEQYF. CDR3 coding DNA: TGTGCCAGCAGCCGGAGGGGACAGAACTACGAGCAGTACTTC.

This clone is a singleton in its sample. J is TRBJ2-7 and V is TRBV27; 13 bases map to TRBD2. Germline CDR1 and CDR2: MNHEY and SMNVEV (reference sequence). The trim removed 10 bases at V and 3 bases at J, leaving 9 bases unmatched. The CDR3 consists of 15 residues. This CDR3 is CATTRTSGSIYEQYF. The CDR3 DNA is TGTGCCACCACCAGGACTAGCGGGAGTATCTACGAGCAGTACTTC.

V and J are TRBV5-4 and TRBJ2-2, with 15 bases matching TRBD2. The CDR3 totals 17 residues. Germline CDR1 reads SGHNT; CDR2 reads YYREEE (reference sequence). The J segment lost 5 bases and the V segment lost 3 bases, leaving 5 bases of the junction unmatched. This CDR3 reads CASSYGLAGGVTGELFF. The CDR3 DNA reads TGTGCCAGCAGCTACGGACTAGCGGGAGGGGTTACCGGGGAGCTGTTTTTT.

The table lists this clone with many counts. J is TRBJ2-1 and V is TRBV5-4; D is unclear. The CDR3 length is 17 residues. Germline V gene data show CDR1 as SGHNT and CDR2 as YYREEE (reference sequence). Deletions cut 0 bases from V and 1 base from J, with 14 bases between. CDR3 coding DNA: TGTGCCAGCAGCTTGGCCCGGACCATTCCTTCCTACAATGAGCAGTTCTTC. Encoded protein: CASSLARTIPSYNEQFF.

The chain uses TRBV2 and TRBJ1-4; D is uncertain. The CDR3 consists of 14 residues. From germline, CDR1 is SNHLY and CDR2 FYNNEI. The V end was cut by 5 bases, the J end by 4 bases, with 11 bases between. The CDR3 is CASSPSGYNEKLFF. CDR3 coding DNA: TGTGCCAGCAGTCCGTCGGGCTATAATGAAAAACTGTTTTTT.

CDR3 in DNA: TGTGCCAGCAGCGACAGGGAGGCCAAAAACATTCAGTACTTC. This encodes CASSDREAKNIQYF. The rearrangement uses TRBV7-9 and TRBJ2-4; TRBD1 matches 7 bases. CDR3 length: 14 residues. In germline, CDR1 is SEHNR, CDR2 FQNEAQ (reference sequence). The V segment lost 5 bases and the J segment 1 base; nucleotides outside the gene matches: 2.

In its sample, this clone was seen once. The chain employs TRBV7-9 and TRBJ2-6; D is undetermined. Germline CDR1 reads SEHNR; CDR2 reads FQNEAQ (reference sequence). The germline V and J ends were trimmed by 4 bases and 0 bases, with 13 bases remaining between them. This CDR3 comprises 17 residues. The CDR3 nucleotides read TGTGCCAGCAGCTCCAGGACGTCGACCTCTGGGGCCAACGTCCTGACTTTC. This translates into CASSSRTSTSGANVLTF.

Only a few counts were recorded for this clone. The gene calls are TRBV19 and TRBJ2-7, with TRBD2 matching over 10 bases. Losses at the gene ends were 3 bases for V and 7 bases for J; bases not matched to a gene: 12. Per germline, CDR1 LNHDA and CDR2 SQIVND (reference sequence). This CDR3 is built from 16 residues. This CDR3 reads CASSIFPLAGGREQYF. The CDR3 DNA reads as TGTGCCAGTAGTATTTTCCCCTTAGCGGGAGGTCGGGAGCAGTACTTC.

The chain links TRBV5-1 to TRBJ1-5; D ambiguous. CDR3 size: 15 residues. Trimming stripped 0 bases from V and 2 bases from J, with 9 bases between. CDR1 is SGHRS and CDR2 is YFSETQ in the germline V gene. DNA for the CDR3: TGCGCCAGCAGCTTGGGAGAAGGAGGCAATCAGCCCCAGCATTTT. This translates into CASSLGEGGNQPQHF.

This chain uses TRBV5-8 with TRBJ2-5, with 7 nucleotides matching TRBD2. This CDR3 is 14 amino acids long. Germline loops: CDR1 SGHTS, CDR2 YDEGEE. V gave up 0 bases and J gave up 9 bases; unmatched junction bases: 8. The CDR3: CASSLAVGGRSQYF. The DNA of the CDR3 is TGTGCCAGCAGCTTGGCCGTGGGAGGGAGATCCCAGTACTTC.

In this sample, this clone turned up a few times. The J gene is TRBJ2-1, the V gene TRBV11-2; D unresolved. Germline V gene data show CDR1 as SGHAT and CDR2 as FQNNGV. Trimming removed 2 bases at V and 10 bases at J, with 9 bases between. This CDR3 is 12 amino acids long. As DNA, the CDR3 is TGTGCCAGCAGCTTAAGGTGGAAAGAGCAGTTCTTC. Translating it yields CASSLRWKEQFF.

CDR3 sequence reads: CASSSTLKTGNYGYTF. CDR3 in DNA: TGTGCCAGCAGCTCCACACTCAAGACAGGGAACTATGGCTACACCTTC. The chain couples TRBV5-4 to TRBJ1-2; 7 bases fit TRBD1. The CDR3 totals 16 residues. Germline loops: CDR1 SGHNT, CDR2 YYREEE (reference sequence). The ends lost 3 bases at V and 2 bases at J; junction bases unmatched: 10.

J is TRBJ2-2 and V is TRBV11-2; 9 positions match TRBD2. The V and J ends lost 5 bases and 0 bases, in that order; junction bases with no gene match: 7. CDR3 length equals 17 residues. From germline, CDR1 is SGHAT and CDR2 FQNNGV. Written as DNA, the CDR3 is TGTGCCAGCAGCATAGGCCGACTAGCGGCGAACACCGGGGAGCTGTTTTTT. This sequence encodes CASSIGRLAANTGELFF.

The chain combines TRBV5-1 with TRBJ2-2; D unresolved. V lost 4 bases and J lost 5, with 12 bases in between. In germline, CDR1 is SGHRS, CDR2 YFSETQ. The CDR3 is 14 residues long. CDR3 nucleotides: TGCGCCAGCAGCCCCTACTTGGGAACCGGGGAGCTGTTTTTT. The encoded protein is CASSPYLGTGELFF.

This clone was detected only a few times. The gene calls are TRBV4-1 and TRBJ2-7, with 7 bases identical to TRBD2. The trim removed 0 bases at V and 2 bases at J, leaving 7 bases unmatched. Germline V lookup: CDR1 MGHRA, CDR2 YSYEKL. The length of the CDR3 is 16 residues. The CDR3: CASSQESSGTPYEQYF. The CDR3 region has the DNA TGCGCCAGCAGCCAAGAGTCCAGCGGGACCCCCTACGAGCAGTACTTC.

The chain uses TRBV6-5 and TRBJ2-2; no reliable D call. The germline V gene encodes CDR1 MNHEY and CDR2 SVGAGI. This CDR3 comprises 14 residues. Trimming took off 2 bases at V and 0 bases at J, with 4 bases between the two ends. CDR3 sequence reads: CASSYLPNTGELFF. In nucleotides, the CDR3 is TGTGCCAGCAGTTACCTCCCGAACACCGGGGAGCTGTTTTTT.

The chain recombines TRBV19 with TRBJ2-7, with 8 bases that match TRBD1. After removal of 6 bases from V and 9 bases from J, the junction contained 16 bases not matched to a gene. The CDR3 runs 15 residues. Germline CDR1 LNHDA, CDR2 SQIVND (reference sequence). CDR3 nucleotide sequence: TGTGCCAGTAGCCTGCAGGGGGCTGGCATGACCTGGCAGTACTTC. As protein: CASSLQGAGMTWQYF.

This chain connects TRBV7-9 to TRBJ1-2; D is unclear. The CDR3 contains 15 residues. Germline V gene data show CDR1 as SEHNR and CDR2 as FQNEAQ (reference sequence). V lost 5 bases and J lost 4, with 17 bases in between. The DNA for the CDR3 is TGTGCCAGCAGCCCCCAAGCGGATAGCAGCTATGGCTACACCTTC. It is translated as CASSPQADSSYGYTF.

This chain uses TRBV28 with TRBJ2-3; D gene ambiguous. Trimming left V 2 bases short and J 4 bases short, with 13 bases between. This CDR3 spans 15 amino acids. Germline V gene lookup returns CDR1 MDHEN and CDR2 SYDVKM. The CDR3 DNA sequence: TGTGCCAGCAGTTTAATAACAGATGATGCAGATACGCAGTATTTT. It codes for CASSLITDDADTQYF. The variable domain in full, with the rest retrieved from reference TRBV28 and TRBJ2-3, is DVKVTQSSRYLVKRTGEKVFLECVQDMDHENMFWYRQDPGLGLRLIYFSYDVKMKEKGDIPEGYSVSREKKERFSLILESASTNQTSMYLCASSLITDDADTQYFGPGTRLTVL.

The chain joins TRBV5-1 to TRBJ2-3; D is unresolved. Trimming removed 1 base at V and 5 bases at J, with 11 bases between. The CDR3 is 14 amino acids. Germline CDR1 and CDR2: SGHRS and YFSETQ. This chain's CDR3 is CASSLYSIRDTQYF. CDR3 coding DNA: TGCGCCAGCAGCTTGTATAGTATTAGAGATACGCAGTATTTT.

V is TRBV6-4 and J is TRBJ2-1; a possible D gene is TRBD1 (10 bases). The CDR3 runs 21 residues. Germline loops: CDR1 MRHNA, CDR2 SNTAGT. Trimming stripped 2 bases from V and 6 bases from J, with 32 bases between. The CDR3 loop is CASSDVERQGAKREAGNEQFF. The CDR3 nucleotides read TGTGCCAGCAGTGACGTCGAGAGACAGGGGGCCAAGCGGGAGGCGGGCAATGAGCAGTTCTTC.

J is TRBJ2-7 and V is TRBV7-8, with 10 bases identical to TRBD2. The J segment lost 4 bases and the V segment lost 2 bases, leaving 5 bases of the junction unmatched. Germline V gene data show CDR1 as SGHVS and CDR2 as FQNEAQ. The CDR3 has 15 amino acids. The DNA of the CDR3 is TGTGCCAGCAGCTTAAGGCGACTAGCGGGTTACGAGCAGTACTTC. Translating gives CASSLRRLAGYEQYF.